A single sample is the source of the 16 T cell receptor beta chains below, sequenced in a study of cytomegalovirus exposure and HLA in healthy donors. Sequenced by immunoSEQ multiplex PCR; TCRdb stores in-frame clones only, minus some. The sample has some 98,000 clones, about 88% seen once. The sequenced sample consisted of PBMCs. The receptor set was obtained from a man in his late teens or twenties in good health and CMV-seropositive.

This chain connects TRBV28 to TRBJ2-3; 10 bases line up with TRBD2. The trim removed 5 bases at V and 3 bases at J, leaving 14 bases unmatched. The CDR3 sequence is 18 residues long. CDR1 MDHEN and CDR2 SYDVKM come from the germline V gene. For the CDR3, the DNA is TGTGCCAGCAGTCTCCCTCTCAGCGGGAGGGTTAGGACAGATACGCAGTATTTT. The encoded protein is CASSLPLSGRVRTDTQYF.

The chain recombines TRBV15 with TRBJ1-1, with D possibly TRBD1 on 5 matching bases. The CDR3 covers 16 residues. Trimming pared 0 bases from V and 0 bases from J, leaving 11 bases between. Germline loops: CDR1 LNHNV, CDR2 YYDKDF (reference sequence). CDR3 region: CATSREAGEVNTEAFF. CDR3 nucleotide sequence: TGTGCCACCAGCAGAGAAGCGGGGGAAGTGAACACTGAAGCTTTCTTT.

V is TRBV7-8 and J is TRBJ1-2, with D perhaps TRBD1 (6 bases). Trimming removed 1 base from V and 3 bases from J, with 12 bases in between. CDR1 is SGHVS and CDR2 is FQNEAQ in the germline V gene. This CDR3 is built from 15 residues. CDR3 protein: CASSLESYRDYGYTF. CDR3 in DNA: TGTGCCAGCAGCTTAGAAAGCTACAGGGACTATGGCTACACCTTC.

This clone came up once. The V and J genes are TRBV11-3 and TRBJ2-2; D gene ambiguous. Trimming stripped 4 bases from V and 5 bases from J, with 14 bases between. From germline, CDR1 is SGHNT and CDR2 YENEEA. CDR3 length: 15 amino acids. CDR3 residues: CASSSSHSLTGELFF. The CDR3 DNA reads TGTGCCAGCAGCTCTTCCCATAGTTTAACCGGGGAGCTGTTTTTT.

This chain links TRBV5-1 with TRBJ2-3; 8 bases map to TRBD1. The CDR3 is made up of 15 amino acids. The ends lost 4 bases at V and 4 bases at J; junction bases unmatched: 8. The germline V gene has CDR1 SGHRS and CDR2 YFSETQ. The CDR3 DNA reads TGCGCCAGCAGCCCCGATAGGACAGGGTCAGATACGCAGTATTTT. This sequence encodes CASSPDRTGSDTQYF.

This clone was seen just once. The chain has TRBV6-1 and TRBJ1-2; D remains ambiguous. The CDR3 contains 15 residues. With 3 bases removed from V and 0 bases from J, the gap between germline ends came to 11 bases. Germline CDR1 reads MNHNS; CDR2 reads SASEGT. The CDR3 bases are TGTGCCAGCAGTGATAGCTGGTCTTCTAACTATGGCTACACCTTC. This sequence encodes CASSDSWSSNYGYTF.

This chain connects TRBV5-1 to TRBJ2-1; TRBD2 agrees at 9 bases. The CDR3 spans 15 residues. Germline trimming cut 6 bases from V and 0 bases from J; bases unmatched to any gene: 4. CDR1 and CDR2 from the germline V gene are SGHRS and YFSETQ. This chain's CDR3 is CASTLAGSSYNEQFF. CDR3 nucleotides: TGCGCCAGCACCCTAGCGGGGAGCTCCTACAATGAGCAGTTCTTC.

The chain links TRBV6-5 to TRBJ2-7; D is perhaps TRBD2 (6 bases). Germline CDR1 is MNHEY and CDR2 is SVGAGI. The ends were cut back, 0 bases at V and 7 bases at J, with 10 bases in the middle. The CDR3 spans 13 residues. This chain's CDR3 is CASSYSMGGEQYF. CDR3 nucleotide sequence: TGTGCCAGCAGTTACTCAATGGGAGGTGAGCAGTACTTC.

This clone was counted a few times. The chain carries TRBV19 and TRBJ2-7, with 8 bases that match TRBD1. CDR1 is LNHDA and CDR2 is SQIVND in the germline V gene (reference sequence). The CDR3 extends over 14 amino acids. With 6 bases clipped from V and 4 bases from J, the junction kept 8 bases outside the gene matches. CDR3 nucleotide sequence: TGTGCCAGTAGGAGGACAGGGAATCGGTACGAGCAGTACTTC. Amino acids: CASRRTGNRYEQYF.

The V gene is TRBV4-3, the J gene TRBJ2-6; 8 bases line up with TRBD1. The CDR3 extends over 17 amino acids. Trimming at V came to 1 base and at J to 0 bases, leaving 2 bases not matched to a gene. CDR1 LGHNA and CDR2 YSLEER come from the germline V gene. CDR3 nucleotides: TGCGCCAGCAGCCAAGGGGACAGGCACTCTGGGGCCAACGTCCTGACTTTC. It translates to CASSQGDRHSGANVLTF.

The V gene is TRBV4-3, the J gene TRBJ2-5; D might be TRBD2 (6 bases). Germline CDR1 LGHNA, CDR2 YSLEER. Trimming took off 5 bases at V and 4 bases at J, with 17 bases between the two ends. The CDR3 is 15 residues long. The chain's CDR3 is CASSSGGGLGETQYF. DNA of the CDR3: TGCGCCAGCAGCTCCGGGGGAGGCCTGGGAGAGACCCAGTACTTC.

The V and J genes are TRBV11-2 and TRBJ2-5; 9 bases line up with TRBD2. Looked up from germline, CDR1 is SGHAT and CDR2 is FQNNGV. This CDR3 contains 15 residues. V was clipped by 0 bases and J by 2 bases; unmatched bases: 1. CDR3 bases: TGTGCCAGCAGCTTAGAAACTAGCGGGCAAGAGACCCAGTACTTC. As protein: CASSLETSGQETQYF.

The chain carries TRBV6-5 and TRBJ2-7; tentative D call: TRBD1 (5 bases). Deletions cut 7 bases from V and 3 bases from J, with 16 bases between. The CDR3 extends over 14 amino acids. CDR1 and CDR2 from the germline V gene are MNHEY and SVGAGI. The CDR3: CASKNQQGGYEQYF. CDR3 bases: TGTGCCAGCAAAAACCAGCAGGGCGGCTACGAGCAGTACTTC.

The chain employs TRBV5-5 and TRBJ2-3, with TRBD2 as a possible D gene (5 bases). This CDR3 spans 15 amino acids. V shed 0 bases and J shed 2 bases, with 10 bases lying between them. Germline assignment: CDR1 SGHKS and CDR2 YYEKEE (reference sequence). CDR3 sequence reads: CASSLEEATTDTQYF. Written as DNA, the CDR3 is TGTGCCAGCAGCTTGGAGGAGGCCACCACAGATACGCAGTATTTT.

The chain joins TRBV6-1 to TRBJ1-4; 7 nucleotides match TRBD1. The CDR3 has 15 residues. V trimming: 7 bases; J trimming: 7 bases; junction bases outside the gene matches: 12. Germline lookup yields CDR1 MNHNS and CDR2 SASEGT. This CDR3 is CASIEPDRNSEKLFF. The CDR3 region has the DNA TGTGCCAGCATCGAGCCGGACAGGAACAGTGAAAAACTGTTTTTT.

This clone occurred once. The chain recombines TRBV4-3 with TRBJ2-7; 9 bases are shared with TRBD2. Germline V gene sequence: CDR1 LGHNA, CDR2 YSLEER. With 2 bases clipped from V and 2 bases from J, the junction kept 4 bases outside the gene matches. CDR3 length: 15 residues. The CDR3 bases are TGCGCCAGCAGCCAAACGACTAGCGGAGCCTACGAGCAGTACTTC. Amino acid sequence: CASSQTTSGAYEQYF.